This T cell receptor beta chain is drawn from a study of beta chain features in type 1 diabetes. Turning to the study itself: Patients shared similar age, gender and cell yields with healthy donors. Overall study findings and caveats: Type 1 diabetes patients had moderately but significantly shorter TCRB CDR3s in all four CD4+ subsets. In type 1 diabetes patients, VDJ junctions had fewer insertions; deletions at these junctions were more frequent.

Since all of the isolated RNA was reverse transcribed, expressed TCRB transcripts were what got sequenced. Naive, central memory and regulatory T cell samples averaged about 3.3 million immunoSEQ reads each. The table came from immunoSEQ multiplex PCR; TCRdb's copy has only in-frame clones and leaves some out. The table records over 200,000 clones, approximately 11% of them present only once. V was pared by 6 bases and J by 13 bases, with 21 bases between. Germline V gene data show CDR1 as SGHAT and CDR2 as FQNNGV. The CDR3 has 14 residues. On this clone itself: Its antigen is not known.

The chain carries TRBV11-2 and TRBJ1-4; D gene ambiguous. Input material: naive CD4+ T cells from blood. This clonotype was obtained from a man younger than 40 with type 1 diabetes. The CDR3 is CASSMLLQAEALFF. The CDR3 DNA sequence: TGTGCCAGCAGTATGTTACTCCAAGCCGAGGCACTGTTTTTT. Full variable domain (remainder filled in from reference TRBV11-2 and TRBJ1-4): EAGVAQSPRYKIIEKRQSVAFWCNPISGHATLYWYQQILGQGPKLLIQFQNNGVVDDSQLPKDRFSAERLKGVDSTLKIQPAKLEDSAVYLCASSMLLQAEALFFGSGTQLSVL.